What follows are 20 T cell receptor beta chains derived from one specimen sequenced in a study of shared clonotypes between healthy human individuals. Repertoires were generated with immunoSEQ multiplex PCR, while TCRdb's copy carries only in-frame clones and drops some. Here the sample spans some 2,100,000 clones, about 92% being singletons. CD45RO-negative, CCR7-selected cells formed the naive CD8 fraction, which excluded terminally differentiated effector memory CD45RA+ cells. Material for sequencing was naive CD8+ T cells from PBMCs. These receptor sequences come from a man aged 18-30 years in good health. Some clones in this sample may be carry-over from other donors' samples.

Comments on this clone: Other DNA variants within this sample encode the same CDR3. The gene calls are TRBV9 and TRBJ1-2; the D is unclear. The ends were cut back, 0 bases at V and 2 bases at J, with 8 bases in the middle. Per the germline V gene, CDR1 is SGDLS and CDR2 is YYNGEE. The CDR3 spans 14 residues. CDR3 in DNA: TGTGCCAGCAGCGTAGGGGCCGCAAACTATGGCTACACCTTC. The encoded protein is CASSVGAANYGYTF.

The J gene is TRBJ2-3, the V gene TRBV29-1; possibly TRBD2 for D (5 bases). The germline V gene has CDR1 SQVTM and CDR2 ANQGSEA. Between the trimmed V and J ends, which lost 6 bases and 2 bases, there was a span of 12 bases. The CDR3 covers 13 residues. The CDR3 loop reads CSVTSGNTDTQYF. The DNA of the CDR3 is TGCAGCGTCACAAGCGGAAACACAGATACGCAGTATTTT.

V and J are TRBV11-2 and TRBJ2-7; weak D call: TRBD2 (5 bases). Germline V gives CDR1 SGHAT, CDR2 FQNNGV. V lost 0 bases and J 6 bases, leaving 18 bases between the germline ends. The CDR3 spans 16 residues. The chain's CDR3 is CASSLDVISVFSEQYF. The CDR3 nucleotides read TGTGCCAGCAGCTTAGATGTGATTAGCGTTTTCTCCGAGCAGTACTTC. Complete variable domain (other parts from reference TRBV11-2 and TRBJ2-7): EAGVAQSPRYKIIEKRQSVAFWCNPISGHATLYWYQQILGQGPKLLIQFQNNGVVDDSQLPKDRFSAERLKGVDSTLKIQPAKLEDSAVYLCASSLDVISVFSEQYFGPGTRLTVT.

With regard to this clone: This sample also contains other DNA sequences that code for the same CDR3. The J gene is TRBJ1-1, the V gene TRBV29-1; D uncertain. V gave up 7 bases and J gave up 1 base, with 10 bases separating them. The CDR3 has 12 residues. The germline gives CDR1 SQVTM, CDR2 ANQGSEA. The DNA of the CDR3 is TGCAGCGCACTGACGGGGAACACTGAAGCTTTCTTT. As protein: CSALTGNTEAFF.

The chain couples TRBV10-3 to TRBJ1-1, with D perhaps matching TRBD1 (6 bases). Germline CDR1 and CDR2: ENHRY and SYGVKD. V shed 3 bases and J shed 1 base, with 12 bases lying between them. The CDR3 covers 15 residues. CDR3 region: CAISDPQGPNTEAFF. The CDR3 DNA reads TGTGCCATCAGTGACCCTCAGGGGCCGAACACTGAAGCTTTCTTT.

In regard to this clone: The same CDR3 also results from other DNA sequences found in this sample. The chain employs TRBV6-5 and TRBJ1-1; D is ambiguous. CDR1 is MNHEY and CDR2 is SVGAGI in the germline V gene. Trimming stripped 0 bases from V and 6 bases from J, with 8 bases between. This CDR3 is built from 13 residues. CDR3 sequence: CASSYSDGAEAFF. In nucleotides, the CDR3 is TGTGCCAGCAGTTACTCCGACGGTGCTGAAGCTTTCTTT.

The chain combines TRBV25-1 with TRBJ2-1; 14 bases agree with TRBD2. The ends lost 6 bases at V and 5 bases at J; junction bases unmatched: 0. Germline CDR1 reads MGHDK; CDR2 reads SYGVNS. CDR3 length: 14 amino acids. CDR3 protein: CASRTSGRDNEQFF. Written as DNA, the CDR3 is TGTGCCAGCAGGACTAGCGGGAGGGACAATGAGCAGTTCTTC.

The genes are TRBV4-2 and TRBJ2-3, with 7 positions matching TRBD2. CDR1 and CDR2 from the germline V gene are LGHNA and YNFKEQ. The CDR3 runs to 17 residues. V dropped 0 bases and J dropped 4; count of bases not matched to a gene: 10. The CDR3 sequence is CASSQDPGAGSSDTQYF. Written as DNA, the CDR3 is TGTGCCAGCAGCCAAGATCCCGGAGCGGGGTCTTCAGATACGCAGTATTTT.

The chain carries TRBV5-4 and TRBJ2-7; possible D gene TRBD2, 5 bases. Germline-derived CDR1 and CDR2 are SGHNT and YYREEE (reference sequence). V dropped 1 base and J dropped 5 bases, with 16 bases sitting between them. The CDR3 is 15 amino acids. The DNA for the CDR3 is TGTGCCAGCAGCTTGAGCCCGGGAACGGGGAACGAGCAGTACTTC. It codes for CASSLSPGTGNEQYF.

Comment on this clone: Additional DNA sequences in this sample encode the identical CDR3. The chain combines TRBV9 with TRBJ1-4; 7 nucleotides line up with TRBD1. The junction had 6 bases not matched to a gene; V was cut back by 3 bases and J by 7 bases. CDR1 and CDR2 (germline): SGDLS, YYNGEE. This CDR3 is built from 14 residues. The CDR3 sequence: CASSGQGSGEKLFF. The CDR3 nucleotides are TGTGCCAGCAGCGGACAGGGTAGTGGTGAAAAACTGTTTTTT.

The genes are TRBV28 and TRBJ2-1; 10 positions match TRBD2. The V segment lost 10 bases and the J segment 8 bases; nucleotides outside the gene matches: 14. The CDR3 totals 15 residues. The germline CDR1 and CDR2 sequences are MDHEN and SYDVKM. The CDR3 DNA sequence: TGTGCCATCAGGAAAGCGGGAGGGCCTGTCCATGAGCAGTTCTTC. Translated: CAIRKAGGPVHEQFF.

The rearrangement links TRBV11-1 to TRBJ2-3; D gene uncertain. Per germline, CDR1 SGHAT and CDR2 FQDESV (reference sequence). The CDR3 totals 11 residues. With 6 bases removed from V and 2 bases from J, the gap between germline ends came to 3 bases. This CDR3 is CASRTTDTQYF. CDR3 in DNA: TGTGCCAGCAGAACCACAGATACGCAGTATTTT.

The chain joins TRBV27 to TRBJ2-2; TRBD2 agrees at 12 bases. The CDR3 is 17 amino acids. Germline V CDR1 and CDR2: MNHEY, SMNVEV (reference sequence). V lost 3 bases to trimming and J lost 4 bases; unmatched junction nucleotides: 6. In nucleotides, the CDR3 is TGTGCCAGCAGTTTTCTAGCGGGAGGGTACGGCACCGGGGAGCTGTTTTTT. Protein: CASSFLAGGYGTGELFF.

A note on this clone: The same CDR3 is also encoded by other DNA sequences in this sample. This chain uses TRBV4-1 with TRBJ2-2; D ambiguous. Trimming took 1 base from V and 4 from J, leaving 7 bases between them. The CDR3 totals 14 residues. Germline CDR1 reads MGHRA; CDR2 reads YSYEKL. The CDR3: CASSQVVGTGELFF. In nucleotides, the CDR3 is TGCGCCAGCAGCCAAGTGGTAGGCACCGGGGAGCTGTTTTTT.

The chain employs TRBV6-4 and TRBJ2-7; TRBD1 agrees at 7 bases. The V segment lost 5 bases and the J segment 5 bases; nucleotides outside the gene matches: 15. The CDR3 contains 16 residues. Germline V lookup: CDR1 MRHNA, CDR2 SNTAGT. The CDR3 here is CASSPQTGEGVHEQYF. Here the CDR3 DNA reads TGTGCCAGCAGTCCGCAAACAGGGGAAGGAGTCCACGAGCAGTACTTC.

This chain links TRBV7-5 with TRBJ2-3; the table's D call, TRBD1, was not checked against the DNA. TRBV7-5 is designated a pseudogene. The CDR3 consists of 14 residues. CDR3 amino acids: CARSSGHSTDTQYF. The CDR3 DNA sequence: TGTGCCAGAAGCTCCGGACATAGCACAGATACGCAGTATTTT.

The V gene is TRBV2, the J gene TRBJ1-1; perhaps TRBD1 as D (6 bases). The V gene lost 10 bases and the J gene lost 1 base, with 16 bases spanning the gap. The CDR3 is 14 residues long. Germline V CDR1 and CDR2: SNHLY, FYNNEI. The CDR3, as DNA: TGTGCCACGGACTTGGGACACTCGAACACTGAAGCTTTCTTT. Protein product: CATDLGHSNTEAFF.

The chain carries TRBV4-1 and TRBJ2-7; D is tentatively TRBD1 or TRBD2 (5 bases each). The CDR3 extends over 14 amino acids. Trimming removed 4 bases from V and 3 bases from J, with 13 bases in between. The germline CDR1 and CDR2 sequences are MGHRA and YSYEKL. CDR3 amino acids: CASSPRDGDYEQYF. The CDR3 bases are TGCGCCAGCAGCCCCCGGGACGGGGACTACGAGCAGTACTTC.

With respect to this clone: This same CDR3 is encoded by further DNA sequences in the sample. This chain links TRBV9 with TRBJ2-3, with 7 bases identical to TRBD2. This CDR3 is 15 amino acids long. V shed 0 bases, J shed 1 base, and the junction held 2 bases outside the gene matches. CDR1 is SGDLS, CDR2 YYNGEE, per germline. The CDR3 DNA is TGTGCCAGCAGCGTAGGCGGGAGCGGCACAGATACGCAGTATTTT. Residues: CASSVGGSGTDTQYF.

V usage is TRBV19 and J usage is TRBJ1-1; D gene uncertain. V was trimmed by 1 base and J by 3 bases, leaving 15 bases between them. Germline V gene sequence: CDR1 LNHDA, CDR2 SQIVND (reference sequence). The CDR3 is 16 residues long. The CDR3 spells CASSIGRMYADTEAFF. The CDR3 coding sequence is TGTGCCAGTAGTATAGGTCGGATGTATGCGGACACTGAAGCTTTCTTT.